Below are 28 T cell receptor beta chains sequenced from a single sample in a study of tumor-infiltrating lymphocytes in oesophageal squamous cell carcinoma. TCRdb recomputed calls from the PCR reads with MiXCR, one row per CDR3 protein. The sample has 15,000 to 20,000 distinct CDR3 sequences, about 50% seen once. The sequencing input was esophageal tumor tissue. These receptors were collected from a male donor with esophageal squamous cell carcinoma.

The chain carries TRBV4-1 and TRBJ2-4; D is possibly TRBD2 (6 bases). TRBJ2-7 matches the DNA end more closely, so the J call is doubtful. The CDR3 has 17 amino acids. Germline V gene lookup returns CDR1 MGHRA and CDR2 YSYEKL. CDR3 DNA sequence: TGCGCCAGCAGCCCCCAAGAAAGGCGGGACGGATACTACGAGCAGTACTTC. The encoded protein is CASSPQERRDGYYEQYF.

This clonotype was detected ten times or more. V usage is TRBV7-2 and J usage is TRBJ1-2; D gene ambiguous. The CDR3 loop spans 13 amino acids. V was shortened by 1 base and J by 2 bases, with 5 bases between the two germline ends. Germline CDR1 reads SGHTA; CDR2 reads FQGNSA. CDR3 bases: TGTGCCAGCAGCTTAGGCGGAAACTATGGCTACACCTTC. Translated, it gives CASSLGGNYGYTF.

The chain employs TRBV7-2 and TRBJ2-1; D call uncertain. Trimming stripped 5 bases from V and 16 bases from J, with 21 bases between. CDR1 and CDR2 (germline): SGHTA, FQGNSA. This CDR3 has 13 amino acids. CDR3: CASSPIGIGPVFF. In DNA form, the CDR3 reads TGTGCCAGCAGCCCTATCGGCATAGGCCCCGTATTCTTC.

This sequence joins TRBV24-1 and TRBJ1-1; no reliable D call. V was shortened by 2 bases and J by 10 bases, with 10 bases between the two germline ends. Germline CDR1 and CDR2: KGHDR and SFDVKD. This CDR3 contains 12 residues. CDR3 DNA sequence: TGTGCCACCAGTGATTCCGATTACGGAGCTTTCTTT. Its translation: CATSDSDYGAFF.

This clonotype occurred a few times. Because the CDR3's place on the DNA is in doubt, the DNA is left out and the CDR3 is given as listed by TCRdb. The chain has TRBV12-3 or TRBV12-4 and TRBJ2-6; the listed D gene, TRBD2, was not tested against the DNA. With termini counted, the CDR3 has 24 amino acids. This CDR3 reads CASMGLAGDVQIRSILAQGTKQYF.

About this clonotype: Because the CDR3 is missing its conserved closing phenylalanine or tryptophan, this is likely a read error. The DNA is left out, because the CDR3 cannot be placed on it with certainty; the CDR3 is given as TCRdb lists it. V gene TRBV7-8 combines with J gene TRBJ2-5; TRBD2, the table's D call, was not compared with the DNA. The germline gives CDR1 SGHVS, CDR2 FQNEAQ. Termini included, the CDR3 measures 17 amino acids. The CDR3 reads CASSPGAGDYNEQFFGS.

This clonotype was counted ten times or more. This chain uses TRBV28 with TRBJ1-5; no firm D call. CDR1 MDHEN and CDR2 SYDVKM come from the germline V gene. Trimming took 6 bases from V and 6 from J, leaving 18 bases between them. CDR3 length: 15 amino acids. The CDR3 loop reads CASRSPGFSRQPQHF. Here the CDR3 DNA reads TGTGCCAGCAGAAGTCCCGGGTTCAGTCGTCAGCCCCAGCATTTT.

The chain recombines TRBV7-9 with TRBJ2-4; 11 bases match TRBD1. The DNA end lines up better with TRBJ2-5; the J call may be wrong. The germline V gene has CDR1 SEHNR and CDR2 FQNEAQ (reference sequence). The CDR3 length is 17 residues. The DNA for the CDR3 is TGTGCCAGCAGCACGAAAACGCGGGACAGGGGGTTGGAGACCCAGTACTTC. This gives the protein CASSTKTRDRGLETQYF.

This chain connects TRBV24-1 to TRBJ1-2; D gene ambiguous. The CDR3 spans 15 residues. Germline V gene lookup returns CDR1 KGHDR and CDR2 SFDVKD. V lost 5 bases, J lost 4 bases, and 16 bases lay in between. The CDR3 here is CATSGPLGSGYGYTF. As DNA, the CDR3 is TGTGCCACCAGTGGCCCCTTAGGCTCTGGCTATGGCTACACCTTC.

This clonotype showed up just once. CDR3 DNA sequence: TGTGCCAGCAGTGAAGGGCGACGAGGCACAGATACGCAGTACTTC. Its translation is CASSEGRRGTDTQYF. V is TRBV6-4 and J is TRBJ2-7, with D hard to call. Looked up from germline, CDR1 is MRHNA and CDR2 is SNTAGT. CDR3 size: 15 residues. V lost 3 bases to trimming and J lost 9 bases, with 21 bases between them.

In its sample, this clonotype was seen many times. The chain uses TRBV27 and TRBJ2-3; 7 bases are shared with TRBD2. With V trimmed by 6 bases and J by 0 bases, 9 bases remained unmatched. The CDR3 covers 16 residues. Germline V gene sequence: CDR1 MNHEY, CDR2 SMNVEV (reference sequence). The chain's CDR3 is CASRRLAELSTDTQYF. CDR3 coding DNA: TGTGCCAGCAGGCGTCTAGCGGAGCTTAGCACAGATACGCAGTATTTT.

This clonotype is termed medium-sized. This chain joins TRBV5-1 and TRBJ2-3; D not certain. Trimming took off 1 base at V and 1 base at J, with 7 bases between the two ends. This CDR3 has 14 residues. Germline-derived CDR1 and CDR2 are SGHRS and YFSETQ. The CDR3 DNA reads as TGCGCCAGCAGCTTGCGGAGTCGCACAGATACGCAGTATTTT. It specifies CASSLRSRTDTQYF.

For this clonotype: The junction differs from germline at one of its ends, possibly a read error. CDR3 loop: CASSLVRTTYNEQYF. CDR3 nucleotide sequence: TGTGCTAGCAGCTTAGTAAGGACAACATACAATGAGCAGTACTTC. The chain joins TRBV7-6 to TRBJ2-1; D may be TRBD1 (5 bases). The end of the DNA aligns better with TRBJ2-7, so the J call may be wrong. The CDR3 has 15 amino acids. CDR1 is SGHVS, CDR2 FNYEAQ, per germline.

This chain's CDR3 is CASRMAGSSYEQYF. Written as DNA, the CDR3 is TGTGCCAGCAGAATGGCAGGGAGCTCCTACGAGCAGTACTTC. J is TRBJ2-7 and V is TRBV28; D may be TRBD1 or TRBD2 (5 bases each). This CDR3 contains 14 residues. The germline CDR1 and CDR2 sequences are MDHEN and SYDVKM. V lost 6 bases to trimming and J lost 0 bases, with 12 bases between them.

This clonotype was found once. The chain recombines TRBV6-6 with TRBJ2-1; 8 bases are a match to TRBD1. The J call is uncertain, as TRBJ1-1 better fits the DNA end. The length of the CDR3 is 13 residues. Germline CDR1 MNHNY, CDR2 SVGAGI (reference sequence). The CDR3 sequence is CASSGPGTGWAFF. The CDR3 coding sequence is TGTGCCAGCAGCGGTCCCGGGACAGGTTGGGCTTTCTTT.

Turning to this clonotype: At one end, the junction sequence differs from germline, possibly due to a read error. The chain uses TRBV5-6 and TRBJ1-3; D not resolved. Germline CDR1 and CDR2: SGHDT and YYEEEE. This CDR3 is 8 amino acids long. CDR3: CASSPGRF. The CDR3 coding sequence is TGTGCCAGCAGCCCCGGCCGTTTT.

This clonotype was found once. This rearrangement joins TRBV7-3 to TRBJ2-1, with D unclear. The J call may not be correct, given that the DNA end is closer to TRBJ2-5. The CDR3 runs to 17 residues. The germline gives CDR1 SGHTA, CDR2 FQGTGA. The CDR3 reads CASSLTFSWRLQETQYF. CDR3 nucleotides: TGTGCCAGCAGCTTAACGTTTTCGTGGCGGCTGCAAGAGACCCAGTACTTC.

In this sample, this clonotype turned up many times. The rearrangement uses TRBV24-1 and TRBJ1-5; no firm D call. Looked up from germline, CDR1 is KGHDR and CDR2 is SFDVKD. V shed 2 bases and J shed 0 bases, with 13 bases lying between them. The CDR3 spans 17 residues. This chain's CDR3 is CATSDSGRGSSNQPQHF. The CDR3 DNA reads TGTGCCACCAGTGATTCGGGTCGAGGGTCTAGCAATCAGCCCCAGCATTTT.

The chain carries TRBV6-4 and TRBJ2-3; D remains ambiguous. The end of the DNA aligns better with TRBJ2-1, so the J call may be wrong. CDR1 and CDR2 from the germline V gene are MRHNA and SNTAGT. The length of the CDR3 is 16 residues. The CDR3 nucleotides are TGTGCCAGCAGTGACTCTCAAAACTCCCTCACAGATACGCAGTTCTTC. Encoded protein: CASSDSQNSLTDTQFF.

The chain is built from TRBV18 and TRBJ2-5, with D tentatively TRBD2 (6 bases). The V end lost 6 bases, the J end lost 2 bases, and 13 bases lay between the germline ends. The germline gives CDR1 KGHSH, CDR2 LQKENI. The CDR3 is made up of 14 amino acids. CDR3 coding DNA: TGTGCCAGCTCCCCCGGGAGTTCTCAAGAGACCCAGTACTTC. It codes for CASSPGSSQETQYF. Full variable domain (rest looked up from reference TRBV18 and TRBJ2-5): NAGVMQNPRHLVRRRGQEARLRCSPMKGHSHVYWYRQLPEEGLKFMVYLQKENIIDESGMPKERFSAEFPKEGPSILRIQQVVRGDSAAYFCASSPGSSQETQYFGPGTRLLVL.

In this sample, this clonotype turned up many times. The junction departs from the called germline gene at one end, perhaps through a read error. The chain links TRBV5-4 to TRBJ2-1, with 10 positions matching TRBD2. There are 15 residues in the CDR3. CDR1 is SGHNT, CDR2 YYREEE, per germline (reference sequence). CDR3 coding DNA: TGTGCCAGCAGCCCCGGGCAAGCGGGAGGGCCCTCCCGGGTCTTC. Translating it yields CASSPGQAGGPSRVF.

The rearrangement links TRBV7-6 to TRBJ2-3; the match to TRBD2 covers 16 bases. The CDR3 contains 20 residues. V lost 5 bases and J lost 0; bases outside the gene matches: 11. The V gene's germline CDR1 is SGHVS and CDR2 FNYEAQ. CDR3 loop: CASSQPPGLAGGPSTDTQYF. The CDR3 bases are TGTGCCAGCAGCCAACCCCCGGGACTAGCGGGGGGGCCTAGCACAGATACGCAGTATTTT. Full variable domain (remainder filled in from reference TRBV7-6 and TRBJ2-3): GAGVSQSPRYKVTKRGQDVALRCDPISGHVSLYWYRQALGQGPEFLTYFNYEAQQDKSGLPNDRFSAERPEGSISTLTIQRTEQRDSAMYRCASSQPPGLAGGPSTDTQYFGPGTRLTVL.

This clonotype was detected ten times or more. V and J are TRBV7-3 and TRBJ2-3, with D tentatively TRBD1 (5 bases). Germline V gene data show CDR1 as SGHTA and CDR2 as FQGTGA. The CDR3 is 13 amino acids. The V gene lost 4 bases and the J gene lost 6 bases, with 11 bases spanning the gap. The CDR3 nucleotides read TGTGCCAGCAGCTCCTTCCAGGGCGATACGCAGTATTTT. It specifies CASSSFQGDTQYF.

This clonotype was detected only a few times. The rearrangement uses TRBV11-2 and TRBJ1-1; 7 bases line up with TRBD1. The CDR3 sequence is 14 residues long. With 5 bases clipped from V and 2 bases from J, the junction kept 5 bases outside the gene matches. The germline V gene encodes CDR1 SGHAT and CDR2 FQNNGV. CDR3 loop: CASSTYRGNTEAFF. CDR3 nucleotides: TGTGCCAGCAGCACCTACAGGGGTAACACTGAAGCTTTCTTT. The variable domain in full, completed from reference TRBV11-2 and TRBJ1-1, reads EAGVAQSPRYKIIEKRQSVAFWCNPISGHATLYWYQQILGQGPKLLIQFQNNGVVDDSQLPKDRFSAERLKGVDSTLKIQPAKLEDSAVYLCASSTYRGNTEAFFGQGTRLTVV.

The chain recombines TRBV7-6 with TRBJ2-7, with D perhaps matching TRBD1 (5 bases). The DNA end favors TRBJ2-5, so the J call may be wrong. Germline V CDR1 and CDR2: SGHVS, FNYEAQ. The CDR3 covers 14 residues. In DNA form, the CDR3 reads TGTGCCAGCAGCACAGGTGGAACATTTGAGACCCAGTACTTC. This gives the protein CASSTGGTFETQYF.

The gene calls are TRBV7-2 and TRBJ2-4; 14 bases agree with TRBD2. The end of the DNA is better explained by TRBJ2-5, so the J call may be wrong. The CDR3 consists of 16 residues. From germline, CDR1 is SGHTA and CDR2 FQGNSA. The CDR3 region is CASSLLGLAGAETQYF. The DNA of the CDR3 is TGTGCCAGCAGCTTATTGGGACTAGCGGGAGCGGAGACCCAGTACTTC.

In its sample, this clonotype was seen many times. The chain couples TRBV6-4 to TRBJ2-7, with a tentative D call TRBD1 (6 bases). Per the germline V gene, CDR1 is MRHNA and CDR2 is SNTAGT. Trimming left V 6 bases short and J 7 bases short, with 19 bases between. The CDR3 has 14 residues. CDR3 nucleotide sequence: TGTGCCAGCAGACCTTTCCGGGACATGAATGAGCAGTACTTC. Amino acid sequence: CASRPFRDMNEQYF.

This clonotype was counted only a few times. The chain uses TRBV7-6 and TRBJ1-1; no clear D. Trimming removed 5 bases from V and 1 base from J, with 8 bases in between. Germline lookup yields CDR1 SGHVS and CDR2 FNYEAQ. CDR3 size: 13 residues. CDR3 sequence (DNA): TGTGCCAGCAGCCAAGACACGAACACTGAAGCTTTCTTT. This sequence encodes CASSQDTNTEAFF.